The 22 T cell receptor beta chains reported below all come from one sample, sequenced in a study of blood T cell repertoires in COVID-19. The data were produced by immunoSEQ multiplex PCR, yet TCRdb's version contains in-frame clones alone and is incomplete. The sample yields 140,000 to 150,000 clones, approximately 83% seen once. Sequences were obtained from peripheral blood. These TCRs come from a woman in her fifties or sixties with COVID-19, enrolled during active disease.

Written as DNA, the CDR3 is TGCGCCATTTATGACTCAGCCAAAAACATTCAGTACTTC. The encoded protein is CAIYDSAKNIQYF. The rearrangement uses TRBV10-1 and TRBJ2-4, with D unclear. Germline-derived CDR1 and CDR2 are WNHNN and SYGVQD (reference sequence). CDR3 length: 13 amino acids. Between the trimmed V and J ends, which lost 10 bases and 0 bases, there was a span of 10 bases.

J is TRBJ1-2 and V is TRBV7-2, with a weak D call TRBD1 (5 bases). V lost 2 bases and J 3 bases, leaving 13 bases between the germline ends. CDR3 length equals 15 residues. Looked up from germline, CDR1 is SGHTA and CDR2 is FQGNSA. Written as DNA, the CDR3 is TGTGCCAGCAGCTTAACCAGGGCTGCTCACTATGGCTACACCTTC. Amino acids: CASSLTRAAHYGYTF.

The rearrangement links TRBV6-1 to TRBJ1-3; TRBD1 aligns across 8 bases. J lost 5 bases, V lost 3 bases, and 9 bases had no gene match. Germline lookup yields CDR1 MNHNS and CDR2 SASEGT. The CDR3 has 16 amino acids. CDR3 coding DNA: TGTGCCAGCAGTGACGGACAGGGCAGGGTCAGAAACACCATATATTTT. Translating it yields CASSDGQGRVRNTIYF.

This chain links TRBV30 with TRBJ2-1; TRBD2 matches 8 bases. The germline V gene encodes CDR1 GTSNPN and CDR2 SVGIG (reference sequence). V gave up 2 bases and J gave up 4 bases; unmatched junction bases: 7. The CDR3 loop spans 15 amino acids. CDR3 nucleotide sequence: TGTGCCTGGAGTCCGGGGGGGGATACTTACAATGAGCAGTTCTTC. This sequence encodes CAWSPGGDTYNEQFF.

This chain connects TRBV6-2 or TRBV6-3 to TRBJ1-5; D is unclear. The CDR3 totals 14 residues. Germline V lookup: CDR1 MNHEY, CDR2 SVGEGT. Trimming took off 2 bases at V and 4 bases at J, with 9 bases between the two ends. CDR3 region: CASSYGGENQPQHF. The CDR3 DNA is TGTGCCAGCAGTTACGGCGGGGAAAATCAGCCCCAGCATTTT.

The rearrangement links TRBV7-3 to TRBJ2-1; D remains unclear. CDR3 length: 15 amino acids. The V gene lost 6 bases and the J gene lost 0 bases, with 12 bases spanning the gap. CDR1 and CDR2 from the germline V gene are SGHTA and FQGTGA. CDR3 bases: TGTGCCAGCAGTCTTTCGCCAGGCTCCTACAATGAGCAGTTCTTC. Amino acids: CASSLSPGSYNEQFF.

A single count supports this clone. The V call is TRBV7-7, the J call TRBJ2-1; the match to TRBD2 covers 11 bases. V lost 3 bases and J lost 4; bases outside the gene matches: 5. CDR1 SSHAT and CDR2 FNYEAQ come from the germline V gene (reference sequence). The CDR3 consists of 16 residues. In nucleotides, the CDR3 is TGTGCCAGCAGCTTCGTCCTAGCGGGGGGTTACAATGAGCAGTTCTTC. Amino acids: CASSFVLAGGYNEQFF.

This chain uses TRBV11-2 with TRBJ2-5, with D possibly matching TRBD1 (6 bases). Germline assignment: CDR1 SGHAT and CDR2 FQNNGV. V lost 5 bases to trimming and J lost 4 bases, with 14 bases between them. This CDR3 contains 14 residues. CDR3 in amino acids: CASSRRTATETQYF. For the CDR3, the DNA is TGTGCCAGCAGCCGTAGGACAGCGACAGAGACCCAGTACTTC.

The CDR3, as DNA: TGTGCCAGCAGCTTGGGGCCTGTTGAGCAGTTCTTC. This sequence encodes CASSLGPVEQFF. The gene calls are TRBV7-9 and TRBJ2-1, with a possible D match to TRBD1 (5 bases). V was pared by 3 bases and J by 9 bases, with 9 bases between. The CDR3 runs 12 residues. Germline V gives CDR1 SEHNR, CDR2 FQNEAQ (reference sequence).

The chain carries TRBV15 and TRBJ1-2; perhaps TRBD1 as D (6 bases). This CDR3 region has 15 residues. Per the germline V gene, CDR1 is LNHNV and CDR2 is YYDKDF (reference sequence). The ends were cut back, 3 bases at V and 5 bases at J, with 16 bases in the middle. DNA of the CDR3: TGTGCCACCAGCAGGAGGACAGACATGTCGTATGGCTACACCTTC. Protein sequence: CATSRRTDMSYGYTF.

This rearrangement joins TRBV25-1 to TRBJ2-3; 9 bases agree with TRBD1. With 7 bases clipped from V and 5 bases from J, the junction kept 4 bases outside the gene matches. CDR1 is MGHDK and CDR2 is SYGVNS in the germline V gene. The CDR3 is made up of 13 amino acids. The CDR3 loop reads CASIGQGLDTQYF. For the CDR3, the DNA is TGTGCCAGCATTGGACAGGGGCTAGATACGCAGTATTTT.

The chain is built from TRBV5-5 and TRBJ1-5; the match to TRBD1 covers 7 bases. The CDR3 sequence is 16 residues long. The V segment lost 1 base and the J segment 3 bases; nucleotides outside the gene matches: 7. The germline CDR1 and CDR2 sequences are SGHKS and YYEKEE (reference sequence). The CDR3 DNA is TGTGCCAGCAGCTTGTCGCAGGGACAGAACAATCAGCCCCAGCATTTT. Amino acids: CASSLSQGQNNQPQHF. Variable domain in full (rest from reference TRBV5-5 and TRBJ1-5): DAGVTQSPTHLIKTRGQQVTLRCSPISGHKSVSWYQQVLGQGPQFIFQYYEKEERGRGNFPDRFSARQFPNYSSELNVNALLLGDSALYLCASSLSQGQNNQPQHFGDGTRLSIL.

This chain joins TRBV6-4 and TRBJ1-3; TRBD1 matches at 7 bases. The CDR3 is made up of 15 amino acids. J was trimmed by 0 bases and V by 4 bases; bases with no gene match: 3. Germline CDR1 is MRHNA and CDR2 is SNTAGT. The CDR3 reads CASSGDSHSGNTIYF. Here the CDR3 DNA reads TGTGCCAGCAGTGGGGACAGTCACTCTGGAAACACCATATATTTT.

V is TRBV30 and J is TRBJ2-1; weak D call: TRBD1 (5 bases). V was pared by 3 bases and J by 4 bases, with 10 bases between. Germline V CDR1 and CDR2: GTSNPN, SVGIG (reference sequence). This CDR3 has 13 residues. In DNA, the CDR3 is TGTGCCTGGAGGCAGGGTATGTACAATGAGCAGTTCTTC. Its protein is CAWRQGMYNEQFF.

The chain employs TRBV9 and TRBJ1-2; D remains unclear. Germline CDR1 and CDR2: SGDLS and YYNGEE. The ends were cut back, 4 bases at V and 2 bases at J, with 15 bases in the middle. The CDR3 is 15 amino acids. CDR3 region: CASSPSGAPNYGYTF. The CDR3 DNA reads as TGTGCCAGCAGCCCCAGTGGTGCACCAAACTATGGCTACACCTTC.

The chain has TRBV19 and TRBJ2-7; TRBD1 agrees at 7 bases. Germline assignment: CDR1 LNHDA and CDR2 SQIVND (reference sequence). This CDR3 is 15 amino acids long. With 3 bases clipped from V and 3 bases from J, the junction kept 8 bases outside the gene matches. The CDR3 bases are TGTGCCAGTAGTATCTTACCAGGGACAGTCTACGAGCAGTACTTC. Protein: CASSILPGTVYEQYF.

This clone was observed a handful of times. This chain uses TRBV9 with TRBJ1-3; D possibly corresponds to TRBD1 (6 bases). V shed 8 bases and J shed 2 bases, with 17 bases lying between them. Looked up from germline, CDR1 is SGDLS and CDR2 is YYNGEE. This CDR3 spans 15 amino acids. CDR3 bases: TGTGCCAGTCAGCGAAGAGGGGGTACTGGAAACACCATATATTTT. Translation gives CASQRRGGTGNTIYF.

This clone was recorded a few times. Written as DNA, the CDR3 is TGTGCCAGCAGTTACCGGGGGGTATGGACCACTGAAGCTTTCTTT. It specifies CASSYRGVWTTEAFF. The gene calls are TRBV6-2 or TRBV6-3 and TRBJ1-1, with a tentative D call TRBD1 (5 bases). V lost 2 bases to trimming and J lost 4 bases, with 14 bases between them. Germline-derived CDR1 and CDR2 are MNHEY and SVGEGT. The CDR3 extends over 15 amino acids.

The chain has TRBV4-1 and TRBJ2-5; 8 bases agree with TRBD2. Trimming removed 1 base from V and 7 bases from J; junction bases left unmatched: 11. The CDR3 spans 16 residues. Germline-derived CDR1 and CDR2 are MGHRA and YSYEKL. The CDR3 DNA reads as TGCGCCAGCAGCCAAGGTGAAGCGGGGGCCGTTCGGACCCAGTACTTC. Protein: CASSQGEAGAVRTQYF.

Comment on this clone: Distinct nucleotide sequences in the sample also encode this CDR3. The CDR3 region is CASSFNRNTEAFF. CDR3 in DNA: TGTGCCAGCAGTTTCAACAGGAACACTGAAGCTTTCTTT. The gene calls are TRBV12-3 or TRBV12-4 and TRBJ1-1, with no clear D. Trimming left V 3 bases short and J 1 base short, with 6 bases between. There are 13 residues in the CDR3.

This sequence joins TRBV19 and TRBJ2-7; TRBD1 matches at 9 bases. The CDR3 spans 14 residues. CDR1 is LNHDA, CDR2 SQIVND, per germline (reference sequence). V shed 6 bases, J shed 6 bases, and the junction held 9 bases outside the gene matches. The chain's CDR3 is CASRLTGGSPEQYF. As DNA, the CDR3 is TGTGCCAGTAGACTGACAGGGGGTTCGCCCGAGCAGTACTTC.

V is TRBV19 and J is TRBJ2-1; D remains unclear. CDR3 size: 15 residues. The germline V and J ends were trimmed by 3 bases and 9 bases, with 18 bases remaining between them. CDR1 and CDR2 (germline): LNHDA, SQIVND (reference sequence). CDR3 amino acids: CASSMYSFSAGEQFF. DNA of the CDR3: TGTGCCAGTAGTATGTATAGCTTCTCGGCCGGTGAGCAGTTCTTC.